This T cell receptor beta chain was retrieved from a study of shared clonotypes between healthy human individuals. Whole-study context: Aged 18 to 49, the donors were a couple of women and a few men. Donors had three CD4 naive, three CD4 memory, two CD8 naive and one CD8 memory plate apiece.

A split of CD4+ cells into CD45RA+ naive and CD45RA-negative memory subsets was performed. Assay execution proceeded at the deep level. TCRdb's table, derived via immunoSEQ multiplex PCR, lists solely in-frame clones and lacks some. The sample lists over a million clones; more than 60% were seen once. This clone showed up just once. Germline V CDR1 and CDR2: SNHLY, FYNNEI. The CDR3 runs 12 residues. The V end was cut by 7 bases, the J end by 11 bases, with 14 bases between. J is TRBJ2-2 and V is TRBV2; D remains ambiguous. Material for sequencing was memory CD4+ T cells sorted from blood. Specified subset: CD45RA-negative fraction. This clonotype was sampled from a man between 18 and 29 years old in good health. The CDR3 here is CASTPNNNELFF. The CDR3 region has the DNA TGTGCCAGCACTCCCAACAATAATGAGCTGTTTTTT.